The T cell receptor (beta chain) under discussion was sequenced for a study of shared clonotypes between healthy human individuals. The study, taken as a whole, reports: Larger estimated richness was generally recorded for naive subsets relative to memory subsets. Compared with clonotypes that all four donors shared, non-shared clonotypes had lower generation probabilities. With several donors compared, roughly 4.9% of naive CD4 clonotypes were shared. The genetic and exposure-history diversity represented was limited by few donors.

TCRdb keeps only in-frame clones here, not all; method: immunoSEQ multiplex PCR. The sample carries about 1.1 million clones, 70% to 80% recorded once. About this clone: Its antigen is currently unknown.

The CDR3 runs 15 residues. In germline, CDR1 is MDHEN, CDR2 SYDVKM. V lost 5 bases and J 3 bases, leaving 14 bases between the germline ends. Sequenced: memory CD4+ T cells from PBMCs. Subset here: CD45RA-negative fraction. This sequence was found in a man aged 18 to 29 in good health. Some clones in this sample may be carry-over from other donors' samples. The chain joins TRBV28 to TRBJ2-4; D assignment may be TRBD1 or TRBD2 (6 bases each). The CDR3 here is CASSGGGMGKNIQYF. The CDR3 DNA reads as TGTGCCAGCAGTGGAGGGGGGATGGGCAAAAACATTCAGTACTTC.